The 21 T cell receptor beta chains listed next were all sequenced from one sample in a study of tumor and adjacent non-tumor tissue in lung cancer. The template was RNA from unsorted bulk tissue. The library came from three nested PCR rounds adapted from ARM-PCR protocols. TCRdb itself ran the multiplex PCR reads through MiXCR, one entry per CDR3 protein. Of 200,000 to 250,000 distinct CDR3 sequences listed, 60% to 75% were seen once; the top ten hold approximately 25%. Material for sequencing was lung tumor tissue. The receptor source for this set is a man in his sixties with non-small cell lung cancer.

With regard to this clonotype: The conserved final phenylalanine or tryptophan is absent from the CDR3, which likely points to a read error. V usage is TRBV5-6 and J usage is TRBJ1-2; 7 bases fit TRBD1. V dropped 8 bases and J dropped 4; count of bases not matched to a gene: 11. CDR1 and CDR2 from the germline V gene are SGHDT and YYEEEE. CDR3 length: 14 amino acids. CDR3 residues: CARTLRGRSYGYTS. The CDR3 nucleotides are TGTGCCAGGACCTTGAGGGGGCGAAGCTATGGCTACACCTCC.

On this clonotype: A single base separates this from a much larger clone, so it may be a read error. The chain has TRBV12-3 or TRBV12-4 and TRBJ2-7; the D is unclear. The CDR3 is 11 amino acids. DNA for the CDR3: TGTGCCAGCCTCGGGCCCTACGAGCAGAACTTC. Translating it yields CASLGPYEQNF.

To note about this clonotype: A read error may be the cause here, since a much bigger clone is one base away. V is TRBV20-1 and J is TRBJ1-5; 10 bases map to TRBD1. V lost 6 bases and J lost 9; bases outside the gene matches: 5. This CDR3 spans 12 amino acids. From germline, CDR1 is DFQATT and CDR2 SNEGSKA (reference sequence). CDR3 residues: CSADRGFRPQHF. The CDR3 bases are TGCAGTGCGGACAGGGGGTTCCGGCCCCAGCATTTT.

This clonotype was recorded once. The J gene is TRBJ1-4, the V gene TRBV19, with 9 bases lining up with TRBD1. CDR1 is LNHDA and CDR2 is SQIVND in the germline V gene (reference sequence). The ends lost 7 bases at V and 8 bases at J; junction bases unmatched: 8. The CDR3 spans 14 residues. The CDR3 sequence: CASNIRTGEEKLFF. The CDR3 nucleotides are TGTGCCAGTAATATCAGGACAGGGGAGGAAAAACTGTTTTTT. Complete variable domain (other parts from reference TRBV19 and TRBJ1-4): DGGITQSPKYLFRKEGQNVTLSCEQNLNHDAMYWYRQDPGQGLRLIYYSQIVNDFQKGDIAEGYSVSREKKESFPLTVTSAQKNPTAFYLCASNIRTGEEKLFFGSGTQLSVL.

This clonotype was seen only once. V usage is TRBV6-5 and J usage is TRBJ1-6; D possibly corresponds to TRBD1 (6 bases). This CDR3 is 15 amino acids long. V was shortened by 5 bases and J by 10 bases, with 18 bases between the two germline ends. CDR1 and CDR2 from the germline V gene are MNHEY and SVGAGI. The CDR3 loop is CASSLGTNLNSPLHF. CDR3 DNA: TGTGCCAGCAGTCTGGGGACAAACCTTAACTCACCCCTCCACTTT.

Note on this clonotype: A much larger clone sits a single nucleotide away, making a read error possible. V usage is TRBV20-1 and J usage is TRBJ2-1; TRBD2 matches at 7 bases. CDR3 length: 12 residues. CDR1 and CDR2 (germline): DFQATT, SNEGSKA (reference sequence). The DNA for the CDR3 is TGCAATGCTCGAAGCGGGACGGACGAGCAGTTCTTC. It translates to CNARSGTDEQFF.

This chain connects TRBV12-3 or TRBV12-4 to TRBJ2-2, with TRBD1 matching 7 bases. This CDR3 spans 15 amino acids. J lost 6 bases, V lost 7 bases, and 11 bases had no gene match. CDR3 loop: CASNKGQLHAGELFF. For the CDR3, the DNA is TGTGCCAGCAACAAGGGACAGCTCCATGCCGGGGAGCTGTTTTTT.

Worth noting for this clonotype: A read error may account for a junction end that differs from germline. The J gene is TRBJ2-6, the V gene TRBV11-2; D is possibly TRBD1 or TRBD2 (5 bases each). The CDR3 loop spans 16 amino acids. The germline gives CDR1 SGHAT, CDR2 FQNNGV. The CDR3 loop is CADSLRRRSGANVLTF. CDR3 bases: TGTGCCGACAGCTTAAGGAGGAGATCTGGGGCCAACGTCCTGACCTTC.

The rearrangement links TRBV7-2 to TRBJ2-5; no clear D. Trimming removed 1 base from V and 4 bases from J, with 10 bases in between. The V gene's germline CDR1 is SGHTA and CDR2 FQGNSA. The CDR3 contains 14 residues. This CDR3 is CASSLVEGLETQYF. Written as DNA, the CDR3 is TGTGCCAGCAGCTTAGTTGAAGGGTTAGAGACCCAGTACTTC.

Notes on this clonotype: One end of the junction fails to match germline, which may point to a read error. CDR3 amino acids: CSVEGISRANVLTF. CDR3 sequence (DNA): TGCAGCGTTGAGGGTATCTCTAGGGCCAATGTCCTGACTTTC. The chain couples TRBV29-1 to TRBJ2-6; D unclear. In germline, CDR1 is SQVTM, CDR2 ANQGSEA. This CDR3 comprises 14 residues.

Only one count was recorded for this clonotype. V is TRBV5-1 and J is TRBJ2-2, with 9 bases fitting TRBD1. J lost 4 bases, V lost 0 bases, and 1 base had no gene match. CDR1 and CDR2 from the germline V gene are SGHRS and YFSETQ. This CDR3 has 15 residues. CDR3 nucleotides: TGCGCCAGCAGCTTGGAACAGGGGGCCACCGGGGAGCTGTTTTTT. Its translation is CASSLEQGATGELFF.

A few counts support this clonotype. The rearrangement joins TRBV20-1 to TRBJ2-2, with TRBD2 identical over 8 bases. The V gene end was trimmed by 0 bases and the J gene end by 0 bases; junction bases not matched to a gene: 9. Germline V lookup: CDR1 DFQATT, CDR2 SNEGSKA (reference sequence). The CDR3 runs 18 residues. DNA for the CDR3: TGCAGTGCTAGAGATCGGTTGCGGGGGGTCGCGAACACCGGGGAGCTGTTTTTT. Amino acid sequence: CSARDRLRGVANTGELFF.

V and J are TRBV20-1 and TRBJ2-1; 8 positions agree with TRBD2. The CDR3 sequence is 15 residues long. V lost 3 bases and J lost 3; bases outside the gene matches: 7. From germline, CDR1 is DFQATT and CDR2 SNEGSKA (reference sequence). The CDR3 reads CSASDGLAGYNEQFF. The CDR3 DNA follows: TGCAGTGCTAGTGATGGACTAGCAGGCTACAATGAGCAGTTCTTC.

Turning to this clonotype: A much larger clone is a single base away; this may be a read error. The chain links TRBV12-3 or TRBV12-4 to TRBJ2-7; either TRBD1 or TRBD2 may supply D (6 bases each). This CDR3 is 16 amino acids long. V was cut by 7 bases and J by 2 bases, with 21 bases left in between. CDR3: CASMNSGGGMTYEQYF. The CDR3 nucleotides read TGTGCCAGCATGAATTCTGGGGGCGGGATGACCTACGAGCAGTACTTC.

The V gene is TRBV11-3, the J gene TRBJ2-2; no clear D gene. The V and J ends lost 5 bases and 5 bases respectively, with 15 bases between them. The V gene's germline CDR1 is SGHNT and CDR2 YENEEA. This CDR3 has 15 amino acids. CDR3 bases: TGTGCCAGCAGCCCAAGACATGGGGTAACCGGGGAGCTGTTTTTT. Translation gives CASSPRHGVTGELFF.

The chain links TRBV20-1 to TRBJ2-7, with TRBD2 matching 8 bases. CDR1 is DFQATT and CDR2 is SNEGSKA in the germline V gene (reference sequence). The CDR3 loop spans 13 amino acids. The J segment lost 8 bases and the V segment lost 4 bases, leaving 10 bases of the junction unmatched. The CDR3 spells CSAKPGLGYKQYF. The CDR3 nucleotides are TGCAGTGCTAAACCGGGACTAGGTTACAAGCAGTACTTC.

The chain employs TRBV29-1 and TRBJ2-1; D unclear. CDR1 is SQVTM and CDR2 is ANQGSEA in the germline V gene. This CDR3 spans 14 amino acids. The V end lost 4 bases, the J end lost 10 bases, and 20 bases lay between the germline ends. The CDR3 here is CSVATGSTVGEQFF. DNA for the CDR3: TGCAGCGTTGCAACCGGGTCTACCGTTGGGGAGCAGTTCTTC.

The table lists this clonotype with a few counts. This may be a read error, as it is one base from a much larger clone. The genes are TRBV6-6 and TRBJ1-1, with D tentatively TRBD1 (5 bases). CDR3 size: 13 residues. V was cut by 4 bases and J by 9 bases, with 15 bases left in between. Germline V lookup: CDR1 MNHNY, CDR2 SVGAGI (reference sequence). The CDR3 DNA follows: TGTGCCAGCAGTTCGCGGCAGGGCGGTCAAGCTTTCTTT. The encoded protein is CASSSRQGGQAFF.

This clonotype is termed medium-sized (0.01 to 0.1%). The V and J genes are TRBV4-2 and TRBJ1-2; the D is unclear. The germline V gene has CDR1 LGHNA and CDR2 YNFKEQ. V was pared by 0 bases and J by 6 bases, with 11 bases between. The CDR3 has 14 amino acids. This chain's CDR3 is CASSQEQPTDGYTF. The CDR3 region has the DNA TGTGCCAGCAGCCAAGAGCAACCGACGGATGGCTACACCTTC.

Worth noting for this clonotype: A junction end diverges from the germline sequence, so it may reflect a read error. The chain uses TRBV11-3 and TRBJ2-3; perhaps TRBD1 as D (5 bases). The CDR3 spans 15 residues. Germline CDR1 and CDR2: SGHNT and YENEEA. The CDR3 loop is CTSSQTDSSTDTQYF. CDR3 DNA: TGTACCAGTTCACAGACAGATAGTAGCACAGATACGCAGTATTTT.

The chain carries TRBV20-1 and TRBJ2-3, with D possibly TRBD1 on 6 matching bases. CDR1 DFQATT and CDR2 SNEGSKA come from the germline V gene (reference sequence). V was cut by 5 bases and J by 7 bases, with 31 bases left in between. There are 18 residues in the CDR3. For the CDR3, the DNA is TGCAGTGCTCCCCCGGGACACAAGATCCTCGGCTGTAGAAATACGCAGTATTTT. It is translated as CSAPPGHKILGCRNTQYF.